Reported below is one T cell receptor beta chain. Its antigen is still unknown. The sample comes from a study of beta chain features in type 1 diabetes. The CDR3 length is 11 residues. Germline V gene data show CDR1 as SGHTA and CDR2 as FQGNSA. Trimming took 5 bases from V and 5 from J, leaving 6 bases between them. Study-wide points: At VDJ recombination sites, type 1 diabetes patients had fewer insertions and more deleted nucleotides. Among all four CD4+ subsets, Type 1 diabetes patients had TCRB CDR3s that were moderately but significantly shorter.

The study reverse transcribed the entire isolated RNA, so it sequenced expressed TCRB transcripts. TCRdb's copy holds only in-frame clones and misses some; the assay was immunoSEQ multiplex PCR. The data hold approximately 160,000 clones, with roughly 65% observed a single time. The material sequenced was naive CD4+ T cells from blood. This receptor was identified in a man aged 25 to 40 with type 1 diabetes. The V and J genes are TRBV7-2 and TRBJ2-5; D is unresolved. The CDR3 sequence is CASSPVETQYF. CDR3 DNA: TGTGCCAGCAGCCCAGTGGAGACCCAGTACTTC.